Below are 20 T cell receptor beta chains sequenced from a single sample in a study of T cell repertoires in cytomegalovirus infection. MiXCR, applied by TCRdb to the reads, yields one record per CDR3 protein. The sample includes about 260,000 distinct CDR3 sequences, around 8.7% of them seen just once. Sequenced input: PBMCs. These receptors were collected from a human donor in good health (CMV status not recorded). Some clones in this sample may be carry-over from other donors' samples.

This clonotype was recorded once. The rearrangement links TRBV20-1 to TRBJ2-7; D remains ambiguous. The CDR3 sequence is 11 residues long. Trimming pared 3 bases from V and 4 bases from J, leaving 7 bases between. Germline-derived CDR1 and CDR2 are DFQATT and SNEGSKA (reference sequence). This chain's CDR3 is CSASMGYEQYF. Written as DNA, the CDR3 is TGCAGTGCTAGTATGGGATACGAGCAGTACTTC.

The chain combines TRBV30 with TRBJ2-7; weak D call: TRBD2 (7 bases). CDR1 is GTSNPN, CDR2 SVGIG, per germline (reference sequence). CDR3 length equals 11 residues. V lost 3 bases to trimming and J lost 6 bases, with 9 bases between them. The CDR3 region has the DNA TGTGCCTGGAGCCGGGGGGCCGAGCAGTACTTC. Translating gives CAWSRGAEQYF.

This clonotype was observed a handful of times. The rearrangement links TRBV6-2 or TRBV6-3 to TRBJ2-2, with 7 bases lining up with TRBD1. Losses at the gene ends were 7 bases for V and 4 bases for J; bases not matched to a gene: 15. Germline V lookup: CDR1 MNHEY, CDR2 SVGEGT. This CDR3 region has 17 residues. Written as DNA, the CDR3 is TGTGCCAGCACCTACCTGACAGGGTTGGTCGGCACCGGGGAGCTGTTTTTT. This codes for CASTYLTGLVGTGELFF.

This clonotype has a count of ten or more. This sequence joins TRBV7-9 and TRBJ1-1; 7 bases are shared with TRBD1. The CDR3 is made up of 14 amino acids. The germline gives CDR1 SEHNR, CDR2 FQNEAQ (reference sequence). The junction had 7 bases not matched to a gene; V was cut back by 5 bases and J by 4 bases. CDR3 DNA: TGTGCCAGCAGCCCCTGGGACAGCTCCACTGAAGCTTTCTTT. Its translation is CASSPWDSSTEAFF.

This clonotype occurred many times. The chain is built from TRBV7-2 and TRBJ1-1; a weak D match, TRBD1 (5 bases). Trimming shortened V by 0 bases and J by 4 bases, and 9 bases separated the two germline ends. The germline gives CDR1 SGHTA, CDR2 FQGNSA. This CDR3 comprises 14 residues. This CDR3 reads CASSLAWQGTEAFF. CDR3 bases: TGTGCCAGCAGCTTAGCGTGGCAGGGCACTGAAGCTTTCTTT.

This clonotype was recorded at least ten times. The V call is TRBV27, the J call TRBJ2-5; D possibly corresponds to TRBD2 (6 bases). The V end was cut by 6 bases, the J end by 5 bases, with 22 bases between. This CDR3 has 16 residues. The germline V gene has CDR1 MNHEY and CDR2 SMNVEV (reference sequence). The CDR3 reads CASRRDAVKGAETQYF. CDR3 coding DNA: TGTGCCAGCAGGCGGGACGCAGTAAAAGGGGCTGAGACCCAGTACTTC.

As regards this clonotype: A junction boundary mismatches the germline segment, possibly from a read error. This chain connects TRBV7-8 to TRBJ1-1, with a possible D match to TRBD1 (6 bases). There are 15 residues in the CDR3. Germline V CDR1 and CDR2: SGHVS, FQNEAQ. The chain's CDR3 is CASSLGGGGPAEAFF. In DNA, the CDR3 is TGTGCTAGCAGCTTAGGGGGAGGAGGGCCCGCTGAAGCTTTCTTT.

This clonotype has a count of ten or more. CDR3 bases: TGTGCCAGCAGCCCAAACGGGGCAGGTGGCTACACCTTC. This encodes CASSPNGAGGYTF. The chain recombines TRBV7-2 with TRBJ1-2; the D gene is possibly TRBD1 (5 bases). The V and J ends lost 5 bases and 7 bases respectively, with 14 bases between them. This CDR3 has 13 amino acids. The V gene's germline CDR1 is SGHTA and CDR2 FQGNSA.

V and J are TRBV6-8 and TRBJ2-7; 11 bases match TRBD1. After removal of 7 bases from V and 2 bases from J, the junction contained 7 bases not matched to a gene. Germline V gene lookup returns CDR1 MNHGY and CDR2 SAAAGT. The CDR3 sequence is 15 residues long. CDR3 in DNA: TGTGCCAGCACCCCCGGGACAGGGGGAACCTACGAGCAGTACTTC. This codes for CASTPGTGGTYEQYF.

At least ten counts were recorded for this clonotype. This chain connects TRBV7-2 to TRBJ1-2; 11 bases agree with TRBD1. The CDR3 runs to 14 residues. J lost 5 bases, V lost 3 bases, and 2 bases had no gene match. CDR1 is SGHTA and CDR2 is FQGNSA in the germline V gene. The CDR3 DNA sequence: TGTGCCAGCAGCTTGGGACAGGGGGTATATGGCTACACCTTC. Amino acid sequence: CASSLGQGVYGYTF.

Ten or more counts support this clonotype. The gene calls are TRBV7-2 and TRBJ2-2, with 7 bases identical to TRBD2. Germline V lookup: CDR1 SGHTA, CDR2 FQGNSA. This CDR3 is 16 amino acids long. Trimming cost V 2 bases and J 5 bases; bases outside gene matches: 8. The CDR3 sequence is CASSLRVGGETGELFF. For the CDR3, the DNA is TGTGCCAGCAGCTTACGGGTGGGGGGGGAAACCGGGGAGCTGTTTTTT.

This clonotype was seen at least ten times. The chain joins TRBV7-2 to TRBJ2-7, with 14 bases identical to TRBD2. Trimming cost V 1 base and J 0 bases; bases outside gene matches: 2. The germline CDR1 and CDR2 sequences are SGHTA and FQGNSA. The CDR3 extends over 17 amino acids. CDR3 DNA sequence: TGTGCCAGCAGCTTAGGACTAGCGGGGGGGAGCTCCTACGAGCAGTACTTC. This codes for CASSLGLAGGSSYEQYF.

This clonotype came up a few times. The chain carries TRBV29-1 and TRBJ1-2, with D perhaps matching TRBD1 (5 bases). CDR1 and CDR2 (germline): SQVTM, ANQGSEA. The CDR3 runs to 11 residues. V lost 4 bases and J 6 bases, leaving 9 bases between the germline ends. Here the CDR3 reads CSVGQGDGYTF. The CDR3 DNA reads TGCAGCGTTGGGCAGGGAGATGGCTACACCTTC.

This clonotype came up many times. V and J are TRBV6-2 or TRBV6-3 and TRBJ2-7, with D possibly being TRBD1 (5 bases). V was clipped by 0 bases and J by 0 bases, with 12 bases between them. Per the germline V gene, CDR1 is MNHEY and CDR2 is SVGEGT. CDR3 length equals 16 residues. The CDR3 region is CASSYSRYRNSYEQYF. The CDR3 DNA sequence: TGTGCCAGCAGTTACTCGAGGTACAGGAACTCCTACGAGCAGTACTTC.

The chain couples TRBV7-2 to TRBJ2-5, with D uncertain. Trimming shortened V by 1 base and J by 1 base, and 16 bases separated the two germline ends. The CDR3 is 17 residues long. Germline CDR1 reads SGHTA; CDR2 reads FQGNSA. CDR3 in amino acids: CASSLVGRQVRQETQYF. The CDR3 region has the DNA TGTGCCAGCAGCTTAGTGGGCCGACAAGTCCGCCAAGAGACCCAGTACTTC.

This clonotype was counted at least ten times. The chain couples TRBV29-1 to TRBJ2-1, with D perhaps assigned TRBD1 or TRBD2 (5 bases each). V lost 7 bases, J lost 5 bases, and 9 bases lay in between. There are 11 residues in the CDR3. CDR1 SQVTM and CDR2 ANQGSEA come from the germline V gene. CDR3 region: CSGRGDNEQFF. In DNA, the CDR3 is TGCAGCGGGAGAGGGGACAATGAGCAGTTCTTC.

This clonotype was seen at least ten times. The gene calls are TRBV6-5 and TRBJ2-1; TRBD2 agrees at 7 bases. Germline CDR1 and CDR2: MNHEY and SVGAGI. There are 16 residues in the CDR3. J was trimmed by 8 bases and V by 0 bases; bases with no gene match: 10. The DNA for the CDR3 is TGTGCCAGCAGTTACTCGGTTCCGGGAGGCCTCGATGAGCAGTTCTTC. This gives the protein CASSYSVPGGLDEQFF.

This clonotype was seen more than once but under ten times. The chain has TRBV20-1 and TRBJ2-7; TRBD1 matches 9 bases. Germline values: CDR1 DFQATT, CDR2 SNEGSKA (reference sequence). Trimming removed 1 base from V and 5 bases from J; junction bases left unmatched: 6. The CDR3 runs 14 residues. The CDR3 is CSARGPGTGHEQYF. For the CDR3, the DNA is TGCAGTGCTAGAGGGCCCGGGACAGGGCACGAGCAGTACTTC.

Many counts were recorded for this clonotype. The CDR3: CASSPGGTMNTEAFF. In nucleotides, the CDR3 is TGTGCCAGCAGTCCAGGTGGGACAATGAACACTGAAGCTTTCTTT. This chain joins TRBV28 and TRBJ1-1; possibly TRBD1 for D (6 bases). V lost 5 bases to trimming and J lost 0 bases, with 13 bases between them. Germline-derived CDR1 and CDR2 are MDHEN and SYDVKM. The CDR3 length is 15 residues.

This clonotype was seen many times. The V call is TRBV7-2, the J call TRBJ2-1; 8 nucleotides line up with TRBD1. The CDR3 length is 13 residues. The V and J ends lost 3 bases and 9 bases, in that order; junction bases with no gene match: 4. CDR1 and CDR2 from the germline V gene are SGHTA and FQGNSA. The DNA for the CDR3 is TGTGCCAGCAGCTTGGGGACAGGCACTGAGCAGTTCTTC. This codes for CASSLGTGTEQFF. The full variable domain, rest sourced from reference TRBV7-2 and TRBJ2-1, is GAGVSQSPSNKVTEKGKDVELRCDPISGHTALYWYRQSLGQGLEFLIYFQGNSAPDKSGLPSDRFSAERTGGSVSTLTIQRTQQEDSAVYLCASSLGTGTEQFFGPGTRLTVL.